The following is a T cell receptor (beta chain) sequence with its context. Its antigen is unknown. The sample originates from a study of T-cell reconstitution after alpha-beta-depleted transplantation in children. Study observations and caveats: T-cell numbers and diversity, one year after transplant, stemmed largely from T cells that were newly produced. As was reported, about two months after transplant, alpha-beta T cells came from several hundred expanded graft clones. For some patients, TCRbeta diversity was high at day 60 because of recipient T cells and thymic progenitors that survived.

Library preparation (for TCRbeta) was performed with unique molecular identifiers. TCRdb reprocessed the PCR reads with MiXCR, giving one entry per CDR3 protein. The profile shows over 25,000 distinct CDR3 sequences, roughly a sixth of them singletons. Trimming pared 1 base from V and 6 bases from J, leaving 19 bases between. This CDR3 has 16 amino acids. The germline V gene has CDR1 DFQATT and CDR2 SNEGSKA (reference sequence). This material consisted of PBMCs, mostly from graft donor cells, taken 60 days after TCRalphabeta/CD19-depleted stem cell transplant. The V gene is TRBV20-1, the J gene TRBJ2-1; weak D call: TRBD2 (5 bases). The receptor was derived from a male patient under 10 years old who had a stem cell transplant for acute lymphoblastic leukemia, so the T cells may come from the graft donor. This CDR3 reads CSARGHGLGVSNEQFF. Written as DNA, the CDR3 is TGCAGTGCTAGAGGACACGGACTCGGGGTAAGCAATGAGCAGTTCTTC.